The present T cell receptor (beta chain) was sequenced within a study of sequential checkpoint blockade in melanoma (dated by TCRdb to about 2019). Study-wide context: Patients were assigned by 1:1 randomization to either first-line nivolumab followed by ipilimumab (arm A) or ipilimumab followed by nivolumab (arm B). DNA from around 84 pretreatment melanoma tumor samples was subjected to TCRbeta immunosequencing. Over 20 patients had matched tumor biopsies taken before treatment and at week 13, after single-agent nivolumab (arm A) or ipilimumab (arm B). Maintenance nivolumab was given following each of the two trial sequences. The same lesion was the source of 75% to 90% of the matched pre- and post-treatment tumor biopsy pairs. Study-wide conclusions, independent of this receptor: PD-L1 staining and CD8+ T-cell counts correlated with tumor T-cell fraction and clonality, whereas mutational load did not. The model for predicting response that combines TCR metrics with mutation burden needs to be validated in larger, independent patient cohorts. Small sample sizes and reduced statistical power limited the analyses of tumor T-cell fraction within each arm. Patients with increases in tumor T-cell fraction and clonality by week 13 were approximately 30 times more likely to achieve clinical benefit. In the nivolumab-first arm (arm A), pretreatment tumor TIL clonality was associated with response (P = .04).

In light of the paper, this sample's treatment or condition label describes: randomized to nivolumab then ipilimumab (arm A) or the reverse (arm B). None of the patients in the trial had previously been given DNA-damaging chemotherapy. The samples were obtained from melanoma patients enrolled in CheckMate 064, an open-label, randomized phase II trial testing sequential checkpoint blockade. Tumor TCR sequencing used genomic DNA from formalin-fixed paraffin-embedded (FFPE) tissue samples. The cysteine opens and the phenylalanine closes a CDR3 of 16 amino acids. Kept here is only the CDR3 DNA, which spans 48 bases and is read in frame from base 1. As encoded in the germline V gene, CDR1 is SGHNT while CDR2 is YENEEA. Ends trimmed: V by 2 bases, J by 2 bases; bases unmatched to a gene: 5. The sample holds many counts of this clone. No antigen is known for it. No much larger clonotype is one base removed from it; base qualities were not supplied.

The immunoSEQ Assay was used to immunosequence TCRbeta CDR3 regions from genomic DNA. Before high-throughput sequencing, genomic DNA was amplified using bias-controlled multiplex PCR. Per the original workflow: To quantify the absolute abundance of each unique TCRbeta CDR3 region, the sequences were collapsed and filtered. Clonality was defined as 1 minus Pielou's evenness and was calculated using productive rearrangements only. Tumor T-cell fraction was calculated by normalizing TCRbeta template counts to usable DNA, which was estimated from several housekeeping genes. A previously published method was used to identify clones whose frequencies were significantly greater in on-treatment samples than in baseline samples. TCRdb limited this immuneACCESS table to in-frame rearrangements with V and J called. A share of clones is missing; checked studies link under half to unresolved V genes, and the rest is unexplained. V, J and clone size were drawn from that table, and D and trimming were deduced from the DNA. This sample is represented by approximately 2,000 clones; around 15% of them were singletons. The ten largest clones take up roughly 18% of the sample.

The TCR sequence derives from a human donor with melanoma. This specimen was tumor tissue (inferred from file names), taken from a patient given nivolumab and ipilimumab in sequence. The chain employs TRBV11-3 and TRBJ2-3; the central 9 bases match TRBD2. In nucleotide form, the sequence is TGTGCCAGCAGCTTATTAGCGGGGGTCGTCACAGATACGCAGTATTTT. It specifies CASSLLAGVVTDTQYF.